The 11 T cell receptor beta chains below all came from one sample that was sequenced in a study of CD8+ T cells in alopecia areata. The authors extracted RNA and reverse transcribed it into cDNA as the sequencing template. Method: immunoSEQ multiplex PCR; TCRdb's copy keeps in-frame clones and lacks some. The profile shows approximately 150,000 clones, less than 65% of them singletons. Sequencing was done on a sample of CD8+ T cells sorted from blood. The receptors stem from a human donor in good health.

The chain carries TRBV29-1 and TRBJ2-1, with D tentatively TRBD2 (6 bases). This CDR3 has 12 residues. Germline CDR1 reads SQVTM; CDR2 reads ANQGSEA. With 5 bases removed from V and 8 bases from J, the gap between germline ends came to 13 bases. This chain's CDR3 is CSVLDSGHEQFF. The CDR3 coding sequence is TGCAGCGTTCTCGATAGCGGACATGAGCAGTTCTTC.

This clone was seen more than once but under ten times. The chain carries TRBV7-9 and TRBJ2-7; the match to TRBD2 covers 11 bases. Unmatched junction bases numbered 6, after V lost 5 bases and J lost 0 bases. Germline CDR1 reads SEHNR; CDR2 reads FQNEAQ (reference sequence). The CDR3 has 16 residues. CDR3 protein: CASSVTGTSGSYEQYF. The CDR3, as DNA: TGTGCCAGCAGCGTTACCGGGACTAGCGGCTCCTACGAGCAGTACTTC. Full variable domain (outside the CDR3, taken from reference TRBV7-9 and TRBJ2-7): DTGVSQNPRHKITKRGQNVTFRCDPISEHNRLYWYRQTLGQGPEFLTYFQNEAQLEKSRLLSDRFSAERPKGSFSTLEIQRTEQGDSAMYLCASSVTGTSGSYEQYFGPGTRLTVT.

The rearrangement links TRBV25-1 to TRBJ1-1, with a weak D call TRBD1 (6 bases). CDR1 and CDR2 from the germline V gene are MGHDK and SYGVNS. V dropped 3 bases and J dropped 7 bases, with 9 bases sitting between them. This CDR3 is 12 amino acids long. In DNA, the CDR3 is TGTGCCAGCAGTGAGGGGGCGGATGAAGCTTTCTTT. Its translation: CASSEGADEAFF.

The CDR3 DNA reads as TGCAGCGTAATGGCTAGCGGCACCCTCATCGCGGGTGAGCAGTTCTTC. This gives the protein CSVMASGTLIAGEQFF. This rearrangement joins TRBV29-1 to TRBJ2-1; TRBD2 agrees at 7 bases. Germline V gives CDR1 SQVTM, CDR2 ANQGSEA. Germline trimming cut 6 bases from V and 9 bases from J; bases unmatched to any gene: 20. CDR3 size: 16 residues.

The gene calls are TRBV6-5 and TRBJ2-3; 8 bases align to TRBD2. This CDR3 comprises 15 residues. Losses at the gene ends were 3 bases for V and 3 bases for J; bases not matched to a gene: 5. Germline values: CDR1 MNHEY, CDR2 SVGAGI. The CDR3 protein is CASSYGGRRTDTQYF. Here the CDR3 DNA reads TGTGCCAGCAGTTATGGCGGGAGGCGGACAGATACGCAGTATTTT.

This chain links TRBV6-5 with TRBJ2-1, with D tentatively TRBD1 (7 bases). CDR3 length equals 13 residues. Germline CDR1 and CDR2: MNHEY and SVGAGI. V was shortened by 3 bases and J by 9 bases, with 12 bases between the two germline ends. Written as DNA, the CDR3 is TGTGCCAGCAGTTATCCAGGGGGGAGTGAGCAGTTCTTC. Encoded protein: CASSYPGGSEQFF.

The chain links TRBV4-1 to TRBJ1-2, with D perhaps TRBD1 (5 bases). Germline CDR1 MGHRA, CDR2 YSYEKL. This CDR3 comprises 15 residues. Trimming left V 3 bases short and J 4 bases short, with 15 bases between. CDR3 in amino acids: CASSQAAGTRYGYTF. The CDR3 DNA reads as TGCGCCAGCAGCCAGGCTGCCGGGACTCGCTATGGCTACACCTTC.

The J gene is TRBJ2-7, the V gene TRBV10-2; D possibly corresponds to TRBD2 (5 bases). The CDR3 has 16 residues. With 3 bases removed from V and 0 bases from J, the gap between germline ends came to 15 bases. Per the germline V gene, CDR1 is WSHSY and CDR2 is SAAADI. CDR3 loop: CASSEGGRYISYEQYF. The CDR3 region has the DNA TGCGCCAGCAGTGAAGGAGGCCGGTATATCTCCTACGAGCAGTACTTC.

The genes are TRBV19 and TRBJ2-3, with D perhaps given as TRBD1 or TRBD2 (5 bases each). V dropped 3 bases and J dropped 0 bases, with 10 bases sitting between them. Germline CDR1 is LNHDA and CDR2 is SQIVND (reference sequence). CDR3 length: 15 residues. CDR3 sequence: CASSIRGSSTDTQYF. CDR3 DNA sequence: TGTGCCAGTAGTATCCGGGGCTCTAGCACAGATACGCAGTATTTT.

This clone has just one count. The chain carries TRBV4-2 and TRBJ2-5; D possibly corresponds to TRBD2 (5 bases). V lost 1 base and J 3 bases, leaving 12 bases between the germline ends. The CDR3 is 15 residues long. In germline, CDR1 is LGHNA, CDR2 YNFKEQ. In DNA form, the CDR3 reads TGTGCCAGCAGCCAAGCGATAGCGCCAGAAGAGACCCAGTACTTC. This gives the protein CASSQAIAPEETQYF.

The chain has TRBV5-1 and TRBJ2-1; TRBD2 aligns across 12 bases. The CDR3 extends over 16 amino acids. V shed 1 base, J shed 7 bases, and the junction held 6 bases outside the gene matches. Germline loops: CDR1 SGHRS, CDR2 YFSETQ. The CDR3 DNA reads TGCGCCAGCAGCTTGATTCTAGCGGGAGGGCCGAATGAGCAGTTCTTC. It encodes CASSLILAGGPNEQFF.